This TCR beta chain was profiled in a study of OX40 agonist ivuxolimab in advanced cancers. Study context: Mean age 60 years, range roughly 20 to 85; approximately 83% male.

On this clone itself: Its antigen is unknown.

This CDR3 region has 13 residues. The germline V gene has CDR1 SGHTA and CDR2 FQGNSA. V was clipped by 5 bases and J by 4 bases; unmatched bases: 4. Study-level findings and limits: Partial responders receiving 0.1-3.0 mg/kg showed among the lowest clonal expansion.

TCRdb keeps only in-frame clones here, not all; method: immunoSEQ multiplex PCR. Here the sample spans about 82,000 clones, 75% to 90% being singletons. The genes are TRBV7-2 and TRBJ1-2; the match to TRBD1 covers 7 bases. The sequenced sample was CD4+ or CD8+ T cells sorted from blood, obtained in a trial of the OX40 agonist ivuxolimab. The clonotype comes from an adult with an advanced solid tumor such as melanoma, head and neck, liver or kidney cancer. CDR3 nucleotide sequence: TGTGCCAGCAGCAACAGGGGCGGCTATGGCTACACCTTC. Its protein is CASSNRGGYGYTF.